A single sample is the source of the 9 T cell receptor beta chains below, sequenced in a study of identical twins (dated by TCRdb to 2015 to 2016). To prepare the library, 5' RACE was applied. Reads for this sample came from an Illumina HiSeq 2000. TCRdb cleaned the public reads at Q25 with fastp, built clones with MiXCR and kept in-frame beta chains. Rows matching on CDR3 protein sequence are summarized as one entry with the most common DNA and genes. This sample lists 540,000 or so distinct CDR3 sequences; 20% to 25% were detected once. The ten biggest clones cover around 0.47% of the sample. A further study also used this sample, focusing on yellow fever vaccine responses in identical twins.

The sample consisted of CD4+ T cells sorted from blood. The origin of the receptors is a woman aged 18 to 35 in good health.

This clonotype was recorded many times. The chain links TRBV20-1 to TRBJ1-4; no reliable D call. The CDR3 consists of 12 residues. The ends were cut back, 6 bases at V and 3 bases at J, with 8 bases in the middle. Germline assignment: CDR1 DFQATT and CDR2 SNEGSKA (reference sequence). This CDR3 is CSATLPNEKLFF. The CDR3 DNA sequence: TGCAGTGCCACCCTCCCTAATGAAAAACTGTTTTTT.

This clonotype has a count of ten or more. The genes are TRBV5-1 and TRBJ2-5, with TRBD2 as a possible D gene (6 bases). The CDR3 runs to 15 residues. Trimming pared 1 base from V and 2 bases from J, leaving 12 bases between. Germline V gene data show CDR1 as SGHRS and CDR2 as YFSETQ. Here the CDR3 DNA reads TGCGCCAGCAGCTTGTTAGGGGACTTTCAAGAGACCCAGTACTTC. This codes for CASSLLGDFQETQYF.

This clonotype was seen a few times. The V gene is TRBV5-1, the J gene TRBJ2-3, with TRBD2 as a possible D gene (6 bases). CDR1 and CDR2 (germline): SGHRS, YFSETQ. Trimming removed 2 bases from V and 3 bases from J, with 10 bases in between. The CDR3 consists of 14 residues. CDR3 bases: TGCGCCAGCAGCTTATTGGAGGGAACAGATACGCAGTATTTT. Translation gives CASSLLEGTDTQYF.

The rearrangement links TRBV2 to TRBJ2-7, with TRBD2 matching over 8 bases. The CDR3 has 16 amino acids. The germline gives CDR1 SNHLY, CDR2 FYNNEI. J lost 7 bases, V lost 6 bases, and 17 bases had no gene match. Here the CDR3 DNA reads TGTGCCAGCAGCGTGCTACTAGCGGACTCTGGGCGGGAGCAGTACTTC. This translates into CASSVLLADSGREQYF. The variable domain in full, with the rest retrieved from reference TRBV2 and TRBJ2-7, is EPEVTQTPSHQVTQMGQEVILRCVPISNHLYFYWYRQILGQKVEFLVSFYNNEISEKSEIFDDQFSVERPDGSNFTLKIRSTKLEDSAMYFCASSVLLADSGREQYFGPGTRLTVT.

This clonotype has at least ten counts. In nucleotides, the CDR3 is TGTGCCAGCAGTTTTGAGTACAATGAGCAGTTCTTC. It encodes CASSFEYNEQFF. The V call is TRBV12-3 or TRBV12-4, the J call TRBJ2-1; D remains ambiguous. The V gene lost 3 bases and the J gene lost 4 bases, with 4 bases spanning the gap. The CDR3 consists of 12 residues.

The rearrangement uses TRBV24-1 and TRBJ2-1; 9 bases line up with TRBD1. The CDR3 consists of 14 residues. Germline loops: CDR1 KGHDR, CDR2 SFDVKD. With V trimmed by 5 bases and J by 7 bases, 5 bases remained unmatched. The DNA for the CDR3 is TGTGCCACCAGTGGGACAGGGGATTCGAATGAGCAGTTCTTC. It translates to CATSGTGDSNEQFF.

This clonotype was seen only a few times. CDR3 nucleotides: TGTGCCAGCAGTGGGGGGAACTATGGCTACACCTTC. Amino acids: CASSGGNYGYTF. The rearrangement joins TRBV12-3 or TRBV12-4 to TRBJ1-2, with a possible D match to TRBD1 (5 bases). The CDR3 is 12 amino acids. Trimming shortened V by 5 bases and J by 2 bases, and 6 bases separated the two germline ends.

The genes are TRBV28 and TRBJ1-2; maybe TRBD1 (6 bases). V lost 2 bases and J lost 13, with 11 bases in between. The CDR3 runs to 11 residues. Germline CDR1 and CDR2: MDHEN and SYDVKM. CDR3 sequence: CASSLQGRSTF. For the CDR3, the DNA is TGTGCCAGCAGTTTACAGGGGAGGAGCACCTTC.

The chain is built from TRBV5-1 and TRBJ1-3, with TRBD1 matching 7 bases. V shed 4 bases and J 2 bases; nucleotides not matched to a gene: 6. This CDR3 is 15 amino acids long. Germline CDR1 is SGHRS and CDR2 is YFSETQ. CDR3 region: CASSTLTGAGNTIYF. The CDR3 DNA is TGCGCCAGCAGCACCCTAACAGGGGCTGGAAACACCATATATTTT.